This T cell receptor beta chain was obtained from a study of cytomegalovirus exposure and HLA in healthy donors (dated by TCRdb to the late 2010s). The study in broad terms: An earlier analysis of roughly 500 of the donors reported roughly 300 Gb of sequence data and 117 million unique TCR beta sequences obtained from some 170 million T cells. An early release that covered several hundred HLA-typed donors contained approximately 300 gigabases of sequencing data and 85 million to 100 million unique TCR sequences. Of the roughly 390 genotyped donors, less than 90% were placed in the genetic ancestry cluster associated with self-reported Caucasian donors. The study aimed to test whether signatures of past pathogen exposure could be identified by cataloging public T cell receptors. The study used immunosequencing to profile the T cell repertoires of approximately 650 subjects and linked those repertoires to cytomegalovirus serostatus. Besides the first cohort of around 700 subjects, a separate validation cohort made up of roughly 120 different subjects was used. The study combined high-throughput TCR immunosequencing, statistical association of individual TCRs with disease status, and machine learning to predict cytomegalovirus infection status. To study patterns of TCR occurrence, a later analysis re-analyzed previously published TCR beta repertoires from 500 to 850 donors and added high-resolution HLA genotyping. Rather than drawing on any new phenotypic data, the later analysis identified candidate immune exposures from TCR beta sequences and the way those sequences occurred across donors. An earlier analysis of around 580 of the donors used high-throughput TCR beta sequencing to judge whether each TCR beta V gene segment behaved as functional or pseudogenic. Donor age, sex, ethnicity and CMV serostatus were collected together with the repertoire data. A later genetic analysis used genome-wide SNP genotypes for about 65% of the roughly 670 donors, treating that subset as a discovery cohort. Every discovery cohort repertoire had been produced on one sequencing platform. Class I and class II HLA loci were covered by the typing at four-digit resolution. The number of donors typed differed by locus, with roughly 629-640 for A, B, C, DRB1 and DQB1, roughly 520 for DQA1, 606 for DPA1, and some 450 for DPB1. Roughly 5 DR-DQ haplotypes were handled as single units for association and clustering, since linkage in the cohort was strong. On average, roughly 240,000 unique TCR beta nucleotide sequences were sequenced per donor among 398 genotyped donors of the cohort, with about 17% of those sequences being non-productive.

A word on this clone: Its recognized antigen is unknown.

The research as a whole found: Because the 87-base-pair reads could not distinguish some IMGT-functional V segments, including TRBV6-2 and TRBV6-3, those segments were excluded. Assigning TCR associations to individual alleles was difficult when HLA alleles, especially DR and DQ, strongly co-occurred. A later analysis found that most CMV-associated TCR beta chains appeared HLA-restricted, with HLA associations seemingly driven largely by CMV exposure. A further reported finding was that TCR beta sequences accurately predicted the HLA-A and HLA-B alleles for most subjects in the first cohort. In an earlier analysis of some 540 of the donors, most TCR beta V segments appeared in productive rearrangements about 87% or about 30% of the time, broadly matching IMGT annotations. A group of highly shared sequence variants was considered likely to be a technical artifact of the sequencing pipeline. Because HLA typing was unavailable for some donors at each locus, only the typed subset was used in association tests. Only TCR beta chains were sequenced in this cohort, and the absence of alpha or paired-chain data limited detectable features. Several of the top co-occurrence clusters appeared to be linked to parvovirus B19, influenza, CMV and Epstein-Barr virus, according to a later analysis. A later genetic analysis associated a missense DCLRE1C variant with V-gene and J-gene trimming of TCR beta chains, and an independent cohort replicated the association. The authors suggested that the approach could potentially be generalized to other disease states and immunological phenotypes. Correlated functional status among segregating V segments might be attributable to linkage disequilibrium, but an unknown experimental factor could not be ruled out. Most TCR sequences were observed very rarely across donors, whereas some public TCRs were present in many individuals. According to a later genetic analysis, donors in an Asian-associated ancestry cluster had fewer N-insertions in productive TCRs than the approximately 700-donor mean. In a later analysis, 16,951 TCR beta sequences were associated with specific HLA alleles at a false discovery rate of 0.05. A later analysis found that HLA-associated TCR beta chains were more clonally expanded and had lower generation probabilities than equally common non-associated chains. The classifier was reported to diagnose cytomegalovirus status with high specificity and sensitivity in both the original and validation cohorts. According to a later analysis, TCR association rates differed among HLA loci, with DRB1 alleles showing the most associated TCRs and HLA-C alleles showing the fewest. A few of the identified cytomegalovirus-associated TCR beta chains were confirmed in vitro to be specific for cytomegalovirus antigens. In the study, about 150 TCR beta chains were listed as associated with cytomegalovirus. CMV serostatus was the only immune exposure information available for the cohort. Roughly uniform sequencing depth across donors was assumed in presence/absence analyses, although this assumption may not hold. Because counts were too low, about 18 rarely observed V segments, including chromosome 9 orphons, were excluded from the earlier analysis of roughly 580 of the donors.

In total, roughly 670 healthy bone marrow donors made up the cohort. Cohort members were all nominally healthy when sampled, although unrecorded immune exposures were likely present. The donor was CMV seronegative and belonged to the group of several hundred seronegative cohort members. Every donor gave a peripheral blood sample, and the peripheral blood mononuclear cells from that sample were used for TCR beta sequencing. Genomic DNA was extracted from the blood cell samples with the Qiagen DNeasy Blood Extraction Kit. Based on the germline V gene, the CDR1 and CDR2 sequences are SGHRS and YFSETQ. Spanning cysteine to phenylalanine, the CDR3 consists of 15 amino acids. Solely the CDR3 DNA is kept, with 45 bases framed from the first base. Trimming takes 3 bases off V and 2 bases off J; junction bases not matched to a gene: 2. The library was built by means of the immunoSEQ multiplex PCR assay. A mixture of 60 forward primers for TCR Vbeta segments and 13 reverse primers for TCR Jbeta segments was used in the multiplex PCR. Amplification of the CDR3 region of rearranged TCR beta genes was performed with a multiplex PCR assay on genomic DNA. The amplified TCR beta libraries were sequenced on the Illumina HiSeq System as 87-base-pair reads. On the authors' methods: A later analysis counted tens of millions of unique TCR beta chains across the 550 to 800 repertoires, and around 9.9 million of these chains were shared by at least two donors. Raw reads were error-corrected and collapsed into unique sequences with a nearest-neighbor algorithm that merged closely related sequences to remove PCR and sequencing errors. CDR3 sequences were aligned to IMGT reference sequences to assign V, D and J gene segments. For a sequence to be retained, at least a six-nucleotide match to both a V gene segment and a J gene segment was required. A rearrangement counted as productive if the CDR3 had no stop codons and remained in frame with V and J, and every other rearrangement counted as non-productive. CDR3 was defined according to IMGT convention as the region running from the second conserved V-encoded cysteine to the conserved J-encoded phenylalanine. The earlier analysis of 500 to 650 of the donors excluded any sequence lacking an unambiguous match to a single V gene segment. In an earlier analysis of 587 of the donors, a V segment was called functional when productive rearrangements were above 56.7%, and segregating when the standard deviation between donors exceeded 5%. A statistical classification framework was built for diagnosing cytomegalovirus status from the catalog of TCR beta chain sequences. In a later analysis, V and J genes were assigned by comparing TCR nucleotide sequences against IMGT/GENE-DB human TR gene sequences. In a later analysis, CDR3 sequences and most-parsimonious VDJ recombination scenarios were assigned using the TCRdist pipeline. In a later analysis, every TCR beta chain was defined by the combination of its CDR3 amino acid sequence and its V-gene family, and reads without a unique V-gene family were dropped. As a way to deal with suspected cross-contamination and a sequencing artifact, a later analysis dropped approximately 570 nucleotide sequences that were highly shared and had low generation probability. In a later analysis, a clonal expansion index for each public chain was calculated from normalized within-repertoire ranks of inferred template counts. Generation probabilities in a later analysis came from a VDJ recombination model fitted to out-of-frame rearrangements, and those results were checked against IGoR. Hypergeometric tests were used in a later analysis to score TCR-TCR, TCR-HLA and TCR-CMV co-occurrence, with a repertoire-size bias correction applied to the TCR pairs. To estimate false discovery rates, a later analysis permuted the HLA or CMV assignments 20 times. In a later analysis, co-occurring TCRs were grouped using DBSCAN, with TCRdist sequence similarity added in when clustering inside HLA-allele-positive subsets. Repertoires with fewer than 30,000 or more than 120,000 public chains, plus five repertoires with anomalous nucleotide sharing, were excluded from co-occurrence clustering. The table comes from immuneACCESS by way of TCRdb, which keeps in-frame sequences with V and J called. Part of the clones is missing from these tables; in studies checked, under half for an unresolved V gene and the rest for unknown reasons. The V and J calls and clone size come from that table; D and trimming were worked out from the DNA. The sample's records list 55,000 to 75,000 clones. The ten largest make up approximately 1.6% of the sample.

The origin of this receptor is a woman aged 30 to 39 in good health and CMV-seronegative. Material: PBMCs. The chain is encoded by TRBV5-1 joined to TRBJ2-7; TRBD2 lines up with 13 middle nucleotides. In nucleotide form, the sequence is TGCGCCAGCAGCTGGACTAGCGGGGGTACCTACGAGCAGTACTTC. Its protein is CASSWTSGGTYEQYF.